Detailed here is one TCR beta chain. The data were obtained in a study of blood T cell repertoires in COVID-19. Study overall: The samples span acute and convalescent COVID-19 from the United States, Italy and Spain.

Sequenced by immunoSEQ multiplex PCR; TCRdb stores in-frame clones only, minus some. Of over 85,000 clones detected, about 85% appear once; the ten largest clones hold over 2%. The clonotype originates from a man aged 50-59 years with active COVID-19. Specimen: peripheral blood.

CDR3 nucleotides: TGTGCCAGCAGCCAAGATGGGACAGATTCACCCCTCCACTTT. It specifies CASSQDGTDSPLHF. This chain links TRBV4-2 with TRBJ1-6, with 7 positions matching TRBD1. CDR1 and CDR2 from the germline V gene are LGHNA and YNFKEQ. Trimming cost V 0 bases and J 8 bases; bases outside gene matches: 1. The length of the CDR3 is 14 residues.